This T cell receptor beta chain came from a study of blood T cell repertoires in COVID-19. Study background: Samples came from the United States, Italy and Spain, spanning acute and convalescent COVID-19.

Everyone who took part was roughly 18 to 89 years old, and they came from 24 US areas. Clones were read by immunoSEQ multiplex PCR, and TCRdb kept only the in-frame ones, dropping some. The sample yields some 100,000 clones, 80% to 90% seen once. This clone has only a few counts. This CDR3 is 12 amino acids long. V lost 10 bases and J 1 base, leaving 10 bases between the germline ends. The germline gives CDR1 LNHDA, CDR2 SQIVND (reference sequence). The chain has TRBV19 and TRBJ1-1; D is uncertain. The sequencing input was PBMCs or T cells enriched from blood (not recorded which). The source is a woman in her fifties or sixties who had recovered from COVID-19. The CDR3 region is CANKTQNTEAFF. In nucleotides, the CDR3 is TGTGCCAACAAAACACAGAACACTGAAGCTTTCTTT.